The rows below give T cell receptor beta chains drawn from one sample of a study of identical twins. TCRdb independently ran MiXCR on the 5' RACE reads; one entry per CDR3 protein. The sample shows approximately 1.8 million distinct CDR3 sequences, about 32% of them seen only once. Input material: cord blood. These receptor sequences come from a newborn girl in good health. The CDR3 runs from the conserved cysteine through the conserved F or W. A D gene is named only where the DNA matches it firmly. A row's size may be missing; if present it is once, few, many or a size class.

d_gene | abundance | j_gene | v_gene | CDR3aa | CDR3nt
- | - | TRBJ2-2 | TRBV21-1 | CASSKVEGGREVGELFF | TGTGCCAGCAGCAAAGTGGAAGGAGGGCGGGAGGTCGGGGAGCTGTTTTTT
TRBD1 | - | TRBJ1-6 | TRBV20-1 | CRVDRGQSPPHF | TGCAGAGTGGACAGGGGGCAATCACCCCCCCACTTT
TRBD1 | few | TRBJ2-7 | TRBV29-1 | CSVEDPQRQGGYEQYF | TGCAGCGTTGAAGATCCTCAACGACAGGGTGGGTACGAGCAGTACTTC
- | - | TRBJ2-1 | TRBV5-1 | CASSLAGGLSWGNEQFF | TGCGCCAGCAGCTTGGCCGGGGGACTCTCCTGGGGCAATGAGCAGTTCTTC
TRBD2 | few | TRBJ2-7 | TRBV25-1 | CASSGGLARNEQYF | TGTGCCAGCAGTGGGGGACTAGCGAGAAACGAGCAGTACTTC
- | few | TRBJ1-5 | TRBV29-1 | CSVELDRNQPQHF | TGCAGCGTTGAACTTGACCGTAATCAGCCCCAGCATTTT
TRBD1 | - | TRBJ1-4 | TRBV25-1 | CASSDSRQGSTNEKLFF | TGTGCCAGCAGTGATTCCCGACAGGGGTCAACTAATGAAAAACTGTTTTTT
TRBD2 | - | TRBJ2-7 | TRBV5-1 | CASSLPTSGSSYNEQYF | TGCGCCAGCAGCCTCCCGACTAGCGGAAGCTCCTACAATGAGCAGTACTTC
- | few | TRBJ2-3 | TRBV7-9 | CASSPWPGSTDTQYF | TGTGCCAGCAGCCCATGGCCGGGTAGCACAGATACGCAGTATTTT
- | - | TRBJ2-2 | TRBV12-3/TRBV12-4 | CASSFGQGKTGELFF | TGTGCCAGCAGTTTTGGGCAGGGGAAGACCGGGGAGCTGTTTTTT
TRBD2 | few | TRBJ2-3 | TRBV5-1 | CASSLVRLAATDTQYF | TGCGCCAGCAGCTTGGTCCGACTAGCGGCCACAGATACGCAGTATTTT
- | - | TRBJ2-4 | TRBV28 | CASTPSIIRQLAKNIQYF | TGTGCCAGCACTCCGAGTATTATCCGACAGCTAGCCAAAAACATTCAGTACTTC
TRBD2 | - | TRBJ2-3 | TRBV7-2 | CASSLRTSGRVNTQYF | TGTGCCAGCAGCTTACGGACTAGCGGGAGGGTAAATACGCAGTATTTT
TRBD2 | - | TRBJ2-3 | TRBV10-1 | CASSDGTISTDTQYF | TGCGCCAGCAGTGACGGGACTATAAGCACAGATACGCAGTATTTT
- | - | TRBJ2-3 | TRBV7-7 | CASSLLDRTDTQYF | TGTGCCAGCAGCTTATTGGACCGCACAGATACGCAGTATTTT
TRBD1 | few | TRBJ2-2 | TRBV2 | CASRGQGGTGELFF | TGTGCCAGCAGGGGACAGGGGGGGACCGGGGAGCTGTTTTTT
- | few | TRBJ2-1 | TRBV4-2 | CASSRRDLYNEQFF | TGTGCCAGCAGCCGCCGGGACCTCTACAATGAGCAGTTCTTC
TRBD2 | few | TRBJ2-5 | TRBV28 | CASSFRTSGRNEQYF | TGTGCCAGCAGTTTCCGGACTAGCGGGAGGAATGAGCAGTACTTC
TRBD1 | - | TRBJ1-5 | TRBV6-2/TRBV6-3 | CASSPITGGEQPQHF | TGTGCCAGCAGCCCAATAACAGGGGGTGAGCAGCCCCAGCATTTT
- | - | TRBJ2-2 | TRBV6-5 | CASSYGRLPYTGELFF | TGTGCCAGCAGTTACGGTAGACTCCCCTACACCGGGGAGCTGTTTTTT
TRBD2 | - | TRBJ2-5 | TRBV18 | CASSPLGLAGGSEQYF | TGTGCCAGCTCACCACTCGGACTAGCGGGAGGCAGTGAGCAGTACTTC
- | few | TRBJ2-1 | TRBV6-5 | CASSYSGGAGNNEQFF | TGTGCCAGCAGTTACTCGGGGGGAGCCGGAAACAATGAGCAGTTCTTC
TRBD2 | - | TRBJ2-1 | TRBV27 | CASSPPQRLAGAYNEQFF | TGTGCCAGCAGTCCACCTCAAAGACTAGCGGGGGCCTACAATGAGCAGTTCTTC
- | few | TRBJ1-5 | TRBV29-1 | CSVASLDFSGPQHF | TGCAGCGTTGCCTCCTTGGACTTCTCAGGGCCCCAGCATTTT
- | once | TRBJ2-4 | TRBV7-8 | CASSRTGTKNIQYF | TGTGCCAGCAGCCGCACCGGCACCAAAAACATTCAGTACTTC
TRBD2 | once | TRBJ2-5 | TRBV28 | CASSQTRTSGSYERYF | TGTGCCAGCAGTCAAACGAGGACTAGCGGTTCCTACGAGCGGTACTTC
TRBD1 | few | TRBJ2-1 | TRBV5-6 | CASSLASGTGQFF | TGTGCCAGCAGCTTGGCCTCCGGGACAGGTCAGTTCTTC
- | - | TRBJ2-3 | TRBV5-4 | CASSLSSTSTDTQYF | TGTGCCAGCAGCTTGAGTTCTACAAGCACAGATACGCAGTATTTT
- | few | TRBJ2-5 | TRBV20-1 | CSALKAGETQYF | TGCAGTGCCTTAAAGGCTGGGGAGACCCAGTACTTC
TRBD1 | once | TRBJ1-1 | TRBV29-1 | CSVFLGQGPFF | TGCAGCGTCTTTCTGGGACAGGGACCTTTCTTT
- | - | TRBJ2-7 | TRBV29-1 | CSVDSASSYEQYF | TGCAGCGTTGATAGCGCGAGCTCCTACGAGCAGTACTTC
- | - | TRBJ1-5 | TRBV18 | CASSKRENQPQHF | TGTGCCAGCTCAAAACGGGAAAATCAGCCCCAGCATTTT
TRBD2 | - | TRBJ2-1 | TRBV19 | CASSTPLAGVYNEQFF | TGTGCCAGTAGTACACCTCTAGCGGGGGTATACAATGAGCAGTTCTTC
- | - | TRBJ1-5 | TRBV10-3 | CAISESKSPSNQPQHF | TGTGCCATCAGTGAGTCGAAGAGCCCTAGCAATCAGCCCCAGCATTTT
TRBD2 | - | TRBJ2-1 | TRBV4-1 | CASSRPGTSQRGVYNEQFF | TGCGCCAGCAGCCGGCCCGGGACTAGCCAAAGAGGTGTCTACAATGAGCAGTTCTTC
TRBD1 | - | TRBJ2-1 | TRBV5-8 | CASSIINRGNEQFF | TGTGCCAGCTCAATCATCAACAGGGGCAATGAGCAGTTCTTC
TRBD1 | - | TRBJ2-3 | TRBV5-1 | CASSLTGVGLDTQYF | TGCGCCAGCAGCTTAACAGGGGTCGGATTAGATACGCAGTATTTT
- | - | TRBJ2-2 | TRBV5-5 | CASSLGGGGELFF | TGTGCCAGCAGCTTGGGAGGGGGCGGGGAGCTGTTTTTT
TRBD2 | - | TRBJ2-1 | TRBV7-2 | CASSFAGGNEQFF | TGTGCCAGCAGCTTCGCGGGAGGGAATGAGCAGTTCTTC